This TCR beta chain was sequenced during a study of T cells in Graves' hyperthyroidism and ophthalmopathy. The sample holds many counts of this clonotype. Hyperthyroidism of Graves' type that showed no ophthalmopathy progression within 18 months was stable. Template material for amplifying TCR beta CDR3 regions consisted of RNA transcripts. The TCR CDR3 was amplified in a first-round RT-PCR using the HTBI primer set. TCRdb itself ran the multiplex PCR reads through MiXCR, one entry per CDR3 protein. Among about 710,000 distinct CDR3 sequences, less than 20% were seen once, and the ten largest hold around 8%. This receptor was obtained from a man between 18 and 35 years old with Graves' hyperthyroidism. The specimen sequenced was blood.

The CDR3 spells CAWRSRVPGYTF. CDR3 bases: TGTGCCTGGAGATCCAGGGTTCCTGGCTACACCTTC. This chain joins TRBV30 and TRBJ1-2, with a weak D call TRBD1 (5 bases). Germline CDR1 GTSNPN, CDR2 SVGIG (reference sequence). This CDR3 is 12 amino acids long. V dropped 3 bases and J dropped 7 bases, with 12 bases sitting between them.